This is a list of T cell receptor beta chains from one sample in a study of shared clonotypes between healthy human individuals. Here immunoSEQ multiplex PCR was the method, and the copy in TCRdb shows in-frame clones only, minus some. The table records about 1 million clones, around 75% of them present only once. Material for sequencing was memory CD4+ T cells sorted from blood. These TCRs come from a man aged 18-30 years in good health. Each CDR3 is given with its conserved first and last residue. A D gene is named only where the DNA matches it firmly. A clone size is listed for some rows: how often the clone was seen (once, few, many), or a class if it is expanded.

TGTGCCAGCAGCCCCGGGGGAGGGGGTATCTACAATGAGCAGTTCTTC | CASSPGGGGIYNEQFF | NA | few | TRBV5-4 | 16 | TRBJ2-1
TGTGCCAGTAGTCCCCCGAACTCTGATACGCAGTATTTT | CASSPPNSDTQYF | NA | once | TRBV19 | 13 | TRBJ2-3
TGTGCCAGCAGCTCTGTAGCGGGAGGGCCAGCCGGGGAGCTGTTTTTT | CASSSVAGGPAGELFF | TRBD2 | NA | TRBV5-4 | 16 | TRBJ2-2
TGTGCCAGCAGCCAATCGGGACTAATCAAAGAGACCCAGTACTTC | CASSQSGLIKETQYF | TRBD2 | NA | TRBV7-2 | 15 | TRBJ2-5
TGTGCCAGCAGCTTGGGCGCCGGGAGCGGGAGGGCCGGTAGCACAGATACGCAGTATTTT | CASSLGAGSGRAGSTDTQYF | TRBD2 | NA | TRBV5-4 | 20 | TRBJ2-3
TGTGCCAGCAGTGTTAGCCTAGCGGGGGATACGCAGTATTTT | CASSVSLAGDTQYF | TRBD2 | NA | TRBV2 | 14 | TRBJ2-3
TGCAGCGTACTGGACAGGGGGAAAAGAAACACCATATATTTT | CSVLDRGKRNTIYF | TRBD1 | few | TRBV29-1 | 14 | TRBJ1-3
TGTGCCAGCACCCAACGCGGGTCCACGAACACTGAAGCTTTCTTT | CASTQRGSTNTEAFF | NA | NA | TRBV2 | 15 | TRBJ1-1
TGTGCCAGCAGTCAAGGGACAGGGGGCAACACCGGGGAGCTGTTTTTT | CASSQGTGGNTGELFF | TRBD1 | NA | TRBV2 | 16 | TRBJ2-2
TGTGCCAGCAGCCCCCAGAGCGGGACTACCTACGAGCAGTACTTC | CASSPQSGTTYEQYF | TRBD2 | NA | TRBV7-2 | 15 | TRBJ2-7
TGTGCCAGCAGCTTGTCCGGACAGGGGGCGCAGGGGAATCAGCCCCAGCATTTT | CASSLSGQGAQGNQPQHF | TRBD1 | NA | TRBV5-4 | 18 | TRBJ1-5
TGTGCCAGCAGCTCGGGACTAGCGGTCCACCGTCCGGACACAGATACGCAGTATTTT | CASSSGLAVHRPDTDTQYF | TRBD2 | NA | TRBV5-4 | 19 | TRBJ2-3
TGTGCCAGCAGTACAGGGTTGGGGGAGACCCAGTACTTC | CASSTGLGETQYF | NA | NA | TRBV7-9 | 13 | TRBJ2-5
TGTGCCACGAGTAGGGGTTCTGGGGCCAACGTCCTGACTTTC | CATSRGSGANVLTF | NA | few | TRBV10-3 | 14 | TRBJ2-6
TGCGCCAGCAGCCCGGCCCCTAACTATGGCTACACCTTC | CASSPAPNYGYTF | NA | NA | TRBV5-1 | 13 | TRBJ1-2
TGTGCCAGCAGCGAAGGGGGGGTAGATACGCAGTATTTT | CASSEGGVDTQYF | NA | many | TRBV25-1 | 13 | TRBJ2-3
TGTGCCAGCAGTACGACAGCTAACTATGGCTACACCTTC | CASSTTANYGYTF | NA | NA | TRBV2 | 13 | TRBJ1-2
TGTGCCAGCAGCCCGGGACAGACCTACAATGAGCAGTTCTTC | CASSPGQTYNEQFF | TRBD1 | NA | TRBV9 | 14 | TRBJ2-1
TGTGCCGTGGGGGGAGGTCGGGACTCATACAATGAGCAGTTCTTC | CAVGGGRDSYNEQFF | NA | NA | TRBV10-3 | 15 | TRBJ2-1
TGTGCCAGCAGGGGTGGGGTGGACAACTCTGGAAACACCATATATTTT | CASRGGVDNSGNTIYF | NA | NA | TRBV7-2 | 16 | TRBJ1-3
TGTGCCAGCAGCTTAGCGGGGCAGGGTCCGGCTAACTATGGCTACACCTTC | CASSLAGQGPANYGYTF | NA | NA | TRBV7-9 | 17 | TRBJ1-2
TGTGCCAGCAGCTTAAGAAGGGTCATCACAGATACGCAGTATTTT | CASSLRRVITDTQYF | NA | NA | TRBV7-9 | 15 | TRBJ2-3
TGCGCCAGCAGGGCAACACACCTTGGGGGGCAGTTCTTC | CASRATHLGGQFF | NA | NA | TRBV10-1 | 13 | TRBJ2-1
TGTGCCAGCAGCTTAAACCGGGTGTACGAGCAGTACTTC | CASSLNRVYEQYF | NA | once | TRBV13 | 13 | TRBJ2-7
TGTGCCAGCAGCAAAACTAGCTACGAGCAGTACTTC | CASSKTSYEQYF | NA | NA | TRBV5-6 | 12 | TRBJ2-7
TGTGCCAGCAAAGGGGGACAGGCCATCTATGGCTACACCTTC | CASKGGQAIYGYTF | TRBD1 | NA | TRBV6-5 | 14 | TRBJ1-2
TGTGCCAGCTCAAAACGGGACCCCGGGGAGCTGTTTTTT | CASSKRDPGELFF | NA | NA | TRBV18 | 13 | TRBJ2-2
TGCGCCAGTTCAGGGCTTGGGACCGGGGAGCTGTTTTTT | CASSGLGTGELFF | NA | few | TRBV5-1 | 13 | TRBJ2-2
TGTGCCAGCAGTGTCAGGGAGGGCTATGGCTACACCTTC | CASSVREGYGYTF | NA | NA | TRBV6-1 | 13 | TRBJ1-2
TGTGCCAGCAGCTCAGATCAGGGGTTTTATAGCTATGGCTACACCTTC | CASSSDQGFYSYGYTF | NA | NA | TRBV7-8 | 16 | TRBJ1-2
TGCAGCGTGACCGGGACAGGGGTGACAAATACGCAGTATTTT | CSVTGTGVTNTQYF | TRBD1 | NA | TRBV29-1 | 14 | TRBJ2-3
TGTGCCAGCAGTGAGACGGGAAATGAGAATTCACCCCTCCACTTT | CASSETGNENSPLHF | NA | NA | TRBV2 | 15 | TRBJ1-6
TGTGCCAGCAGCTTTGGGGGGTTCACTGAAGCTTTCTTT | CASSFGGFTEAFF | NA | NA | TRBV5-5 | 13 | TRBJ1-1
TGTGCCAGCAGCTTCGGGACAGCCTACGAGCAGTACTTC | CASSFGTAYEQYF | TRBD1 | NA | TRBV5-4 | 13 | TRBJ2-7
TGTGCCAGCAGTTTATCTAGGGGGGGCAATCAGCCCCAGCATTTT | CASSLSRGGNQPQHF | NA | NA | TRBV28 | 15 | TRBJ1-5
TGTGCCATCAGTGAGTTCCAGGGGGAGACCCAGTACTTC | CAISEFQGETQYF | NA | NA | TRBV10-3 | 13 | TRBJ2-5
TGTGCCAGCAGTTATTGGGCAGGGGAGGAGACCCAGTACTTC | CASSYWAGEETQYF | NA | few | TRBV6-5 | 14 | TRBJ2-5
TGTGCCAGCAGCTTAGGACAGGGGTTGGAAGCTTTCTTT | CASSLGQGLEAFF | TRBD1 | many | TRBV7-2 | 13 | TRBJ1-1
TGTGCCAGCAGCTTAGATCTTACAGGCGCTGCTTTCTTT | CASSLDLTGAAFF | NA | many | TRBV11-2 | 13 | TRBJ1-1
TGTGCCAGCAGCGCAGCCGTAAGATCTAGCACAGATACGCAGTATTTT | CASSAAVRSSTDTQYF | NA | NA | TRBV5-4 | 16 | TRBJ2-3
TGTGCCAGCAGCTTAGTGATGACAGGGCTAGGGGAAAAACTGTTTTTT | CASSLVMTGLGEKLFF | TRBD1 | NA | TRBV7-2 | 16 | TRBJ1-4
TGTGCCAGCAGTTTATCTGGGGACACTGAAGCTTTCTTT | CASSLSGDTEAFF | NA | few | TRBV27 | 13 | TRBJ1-1
TGTGCCAGTTCTAGTCCCGCAGATACGCAGTATTTT | CASSSPADTQYF | NA | NA | TRBV2 | 12 | TRBJ2-3
TGTGCCAGCAGATCAGGAGAAGGGGGCTATGGCTACACCTTC | CASRSGEGGYGYTF | NA | NA | TRBV7-2 | 14 | TRBJ1-2
TGTGCCTGGAGTCTTAGCGGGGGGATCGGCGGGGAGCTGTTTTTT | CAWSLSGGIGGELFF | TRBD2 | few | TRBV30 | 15 | TRBJ2-2
TGTGCCAGCAGCTTGACAGGGGGAAATGGCTACACCTTC | CASSLTGGNGYTF | TRBD1 | NA | TRBV7-2 | 13 | TRBJ1-2
TGTGCCAGCAGCCAAGATCTCCGGGTGGCTGAAGCTTTCTTT | CASSQDLRVAEAFF | NA | NA | TRBV4-2 | 14 | TRBJ1-1
TGTGCTAGCAGCTTAGCGGCCGGGACTAGCGTGCAGACCCAGTACTTC | CASSLAAGTSVQTQYF | TRBD2 | NA | TRBV7-7 | 16 | TRBJ2-5